Reported below is one T cell receptor beta chain. Its antigen is undetermined. Naive CD8 cells lacked CD45RO, underwent positive selection for CCR7 and left out terminally differentiated effector memory CD45RA+ cells. These data belong to a study of shared clonotypes between healthy human individuals. Study-level results: Of the naive CD4 clonotypes, approximately 5% were shared across several donors. Larger richness was generally estimated for naive than memory subsets. Specimens sampled were limited to blood, with tissue repertoires likely differing.

Sequencing was performed with immunoSEQ multiplex PCR; in TCRdb, only in-frame clones are kept and a portion is missing. The repertoire has 800,000 or so clones, approximately 97% of them found once; the top ten carry about 0.25%. CDR3 length: 15 amino acids. The ends lost 5 bases at V and 9 bases at J; junction bases unmatched: 11. The germline CDR1 and CDR2 sequences are SGHTA and FQGNSA. V gene TRBV7-2 combines with J gene TRBJ2-1, with 9 nucleotides matching TRBD2. This TCR came from a man aged 25 to 40 in good health. Input material: naive CD8+ T cells sorted from blood. The CDR3 nucleotides read TGTGCCAGCAGCACAAGAGGGGGGACTAGCTCTGAGCAGTTCTTC. As protein: CASSTRGGTSSEQFF.